This T cell receptor (beta chain) was observed in a study of cytomegalovirus exposure and HLA in healthy donors. It was with 60 Vbeta and 13 Jbeta primers that the PCR ran. Sequenced by immunoSEQ multiplex PCR; TCRdb stores in-frame clones only, minus some. The sample includes around 97,000 clones, over 8% of them seen just once. The sequence came from a man aged 45-65 years in good health and CMV-seropositive. Sequenced: PBMCs.

The CDR3 coding sequence is TGTGCCAGCGCCAACTGGGGGGAAGCCTACAATGAGCAGTTCTTC. It yields the protein CASANWGEAYNEQFF. The rearrangement links TRBV7-9 to TRBJ2-1; D is possibly TRBD2 (6 bases). The CDR3 loop spans 15 amino acids. V was pared by 8 bases and J by 2 bases, with 16 bases between. The germline CDR1 and CDR2 sequences are SEHNR and FQNEAQ (reference sequence).